The 19 T cell receptor beta chains given below trace back to one sample, sequenced in a study of follicular helper T cells after annual influenza vaccination. This sample's time point: 2015-2016 season, 7 days after influenza vaccination. This table comes from immunoSEQ multiplex PCR, and its TCRdb copy is limited to in-frame clones, with some not included. Seen here are 2,100 or so clones, approximately 80% observed once, and the top ten hold roughly 3.1%. Sequencing used CXCR5+ CD38- circulating T follicular helper cells from blood, obtained 7 days after influenza vaccination. Regarding subset: circulating Tfh, non-naive CD4+CXCR5+PD-1+ (ICOS+CD38+ or ICOS-CD38-). These receptors were obtained from an adult who received the influenza vaccine.

The chain uses TRBV7-8 and TRBJ2-2, with TRBD1 matching 9 bases. V trimming: 2 bases; J trimming: 2 bases; junction bases outside the gene matches: 9. CDR3 length equals 18 residues. CDR1 and CDR2 (germline): SGHVS, FQNEAQ. Here the CDR3 DNA reads TGTGCCAGCAGCTTACGTTCCACAGGGGGCGGTAACACCGGGGAGCTGTTTTTT. It encodes CASSLRSTGGGNTGELFF.

V and J are TRBV6-6 and TRBJ1-3; unclear D gene. Germline values: CDR1 MNHNY, CDR2 SVGAGI (reference sequence). The CDR3 sequence is 13 residues long. Between the trimmed V and J ends, which lost 11 bases and 0 bases, there was a span of 11 bases. The CDR3 sequence is CAGMKDSGNTIYF. DNA of the CDR3: TGTGCCGGGATGAAGGACTCTGGAAACACCATATATTTT.

V and J are TRBV4-1 and TRBJ1-4; 8 nucleotides line up with TRBD1. The V and J ends lost 2 bases and 5 bases, in that order; junction bases with no gene match: 7. This CDR3 is 16 amino acids long. The germline V gene encodes CDR1 MGHRA and CDR2 YSYEKL. In DNA, the CDR3 is TGCGCCAGCAGCCAACCACTCCGGGACAGGAATGAAAAACTGTTTTTT. Translated, it gives CASSQPLRDRNEKLFF.

This clone has just one count. The gene calls are TRBV7-9 and TRBJ2-7; 9 bases are a match to TRBD1. Trimming took 5 bases from V and 11 from J; bases not matched to a gene: 10. Germline V gives CDR1 SEHNR, CDR2 FQNEAQ (reference sequence). This CDR3 is 13 amino acids long. The CDR3 reads CASSTGQGFKEYF. In nucleotides, the CDR3 is TGTGCCAGCAGCACCGGACAGGGGTTTAAGGAGTACTTC.

This clone was counted once. The chain employs TRBV4-2 and TRBJ2-1; D is unresolved. Germline V CDR1 and CDR2: LGHNA, YNFKEQ. Trimming took off 3 bases at V and 4 bases at J, with 16 bases between the two ends. The CDR3 covers 16 residues. In nucleotides, the CDR3 is TGTGCCAGCAGCCAGGCGGTGGGGTTGGGGTACAATGAGCAGTTCTTC. It yields the protein CASSQAVGLGYNEQFF.

This sequence joins TRBV6-5 and TRBJ1-2; 8 nucleotides align to TRBD1. V dropped 4 bases and J dropped 0; count of bases not matched to a gene: 4. Germline V CDR1 and CDR2: MNHEY, SVGAGI. The CDR3 length is 15 residues. DNA of the CDR3: TGTGCCAGCAGTTCGATGGACAGGGCTAACTATGGCTACACCTTC. Translation gives CASSSMDRANYGYTF.

This clone was detected only a few times. V gene TRBV5-1 combines with J gene TRBJ2-3; D call uncertain. This CDR3 region has 14 residues. The V end lost 0 bases, the J end lost 0 bases, and 5 bases lay between the germline ends. CDR1 and CDR2 (germline): SGHRS, YFSETQ. The CDR3 region is CASSLADSTDTQYF. Written as DNA, the CDR3 is TGCGCCAGCAGCTTGGCAGACAGCACAGATACGCAGTATTTT.

The chain has TRBV11-2 and TRBJ2-1, with a weak D call TRBD2 (6 bases). Germline CDR1 reads SGHAT; CDR2 reads FQNNGV. V lost 2 bases, J lost 3 bases, and 14 bases lay in between. The CDR3 loop spans 16 amino acids. The CDR3 reads CASSLNLADLYNEQFF. DNA for the CDR3: TGTGCCAGCAGCTTAAACTTAGCGGATCTCTACAATGAGCAGTTCTTC.

This clone was observed once. The chain employs TRBV27 and TRBJ1-1; D remains ambiguous. This CDR3 contains 13 residues. Germline V gene data show CDR1 as MNHEY and CDR2 as SMNVEV (reference sequence). V shed 2 bases and J shed 5 bases, with 9 bases lying between them. The CDR3 is CASSLTGSTEAFF. The CDR3 DNA sequence: TGTGCCAGCAGTTTAACCGGGAGTACTGAAGCTTTCTTT.

This clone has just a few counts. The CDR3 DNA reads TGTGCCAGCAGTCCGGGTCCCCAACATAATTCACCCCTCCACTTT. It specifies CASSPGPQHNSPLHF. This chain links TRBV6-5 with TRBJ1-6; D not resolved. Germline V gene data show CDR1 as MNHEY and CDR2 as SVGAGI. CDR3 length: 15 amino acids. Trimming took off 5 bases at V and 5 bases at J, with 13 bases between the two ends.

V is TRBV10-3 and J is TRBJ2-3; 7 nucleotides match TRBD1. V dropped 2 bases and J dropped 0; count of bases not matched to a gene: 5. This CDR3 has 16 residues. Per germline, CDR1 ENHRY and CDR2 SYGVKD. The CDR3: CAISEKGQLSTDTQYF. The CDR3 region has the DNA TGTGCCATCAGTGAGAAGGGACAGTTGAGCACAGATACGCAGTATTTT.

The chain couples TRBV4-2 to TRBJ2-2, with a weak D call TRBD2 (6 bases). Deletions cut 0 bases from V and 5 bases from J, with 7 bases between. The germline V gene encodes CDR1 LGHNA and CDR2 YNFKEQ. The CDR3 has 14 residues. The CDR3 DNA is TGTGCCAGCAGCCAAGATGGGGGGACCGGGGAGCTGTTTTTT. Amino acid sequence: CASSQDGGTGELFF.

This sequence joins TRBV6-1 and TRBJ1-2; possible D gene TRBD1, 6 bases. The germline V gene has CDR1 MNHNS and CDR2 SASEGT. Trimming removed 8 bases at V and 1 base at J, with 17 bases between. CDR3 length: 15 residues. CDR3 protein: CASVIGGKGNYGYTF. The CDR3 DNA sequence: TGTGCCAGCGTCATCGGGGGCAAGGGTAACTATGGCTACACCTTC.

The rearrangement joins TRBV4-1 to TRBJ2-7; 7 bases are a match to TRBD1. This CDR3 spans 15 amino acids. Germline trimming cut 1 base from V and 3 bases from J; bases unmatched to any gene: 6. From germline, CDR1 is MGHRA and CDR2 YSYEKL. DNA of the CDR3: TGCGCCAGCAGCCAAGTACAGGGACAGAGCTACGAGCAGTACTTC. Translated: CASSQVQGQSYEQYF.

The chain links TRBV18 to TRBJ2-6, with 9 bases lining up with TRBD1. Germline V CDR1 and CDR2: KGHSH, LQKENI. Unmatched junction bases numbered 11, after V lost 3 bases and J lost 2 bases. This CDR3 region has 19 residues. DNA for the CDR3: TGTGCCAGCTCACCGACGGACAGGGGCCCTTTTGCTGGGGCCAACGTCCTGACTTTC. Its translation: CASSPTDRGPFAGANVLTF. Based on the CDR3 plus reference TRBV18 and TRBJ2-6, the full variable domain is NAGVMQNPRHLVRRRGQEARLRCSPMKGHSHVYWYRQLPEEGLKFMVYLQKENIIDESGMPKERFSAEFPKEGPSILRIQQVVRGDSAAYFCASSPTDRGPFAGANVLTFGAGSRLTVL.

The V call is TRBV7-2, the J call TRBJ1-1; unclear D gene. Trimming left V 2 bases short and J 0 bases short, with 1 base between. Germline values: CDR1 SGHTA, CDR2 FQGNSA. This CDR3 region has 12 residues. The CDR3 reads CASSLMNTEAFF. The CDR3 nucleotides read TGTGCCAGCAGCTTAATGAACACTGAAGCTTTCTTT.

This rearrangement joins TRBV6-6 to TRBJ2-4; D is ambiguous. Germline CDR1 is MNHNY and CDR2 is SVGAGI (reference sequence). Trimming cost V 2 bases and J 1 base, with 12 bases left between them. The CDR3 totals 16 residues. Here the CDR3 DNA reads TGTGCCAGCAGTTACGACGCGGTCGGGGCCAAAAACATTCAGTACTTC. Translated, it gives CASSYDAVGAKNIQYF.

This clone has only one observation. The chain uses TRBV6-6 and TRBJ1-4; the match to TRBD1 covers 7 bases. Germline V gives CDR1 MNHNY, CDR2 SVGAGI (reference sequence). The CDR3 covers 14 residues. V shed 6 bases and J 5 bases; nucleotides not matched to a gene: 6. The chain's CDR3 is CASRTGQGNEKLFF. The CDR3 DNA reads TGTGCCAGCAGGACAGGGCAGGGAAATGAAAAACTGTTTTTT.

The chain couples TRBV7-2 to TRBJ2-7; unclear D gene. This CDR3 region has 13 residues. Germline assignment: CDR1 SGHTA and CDR2 FQGNSA. V was trimmed by 2 bases and J by 2 bases, leaving 7 bases between them. The CDR3 protein is CASSLNRAYEQYF. As DNA, the CDR3 is TGTGCCAGCAGCTTAAACCGAGCCTACGAGCAGTACTTC.